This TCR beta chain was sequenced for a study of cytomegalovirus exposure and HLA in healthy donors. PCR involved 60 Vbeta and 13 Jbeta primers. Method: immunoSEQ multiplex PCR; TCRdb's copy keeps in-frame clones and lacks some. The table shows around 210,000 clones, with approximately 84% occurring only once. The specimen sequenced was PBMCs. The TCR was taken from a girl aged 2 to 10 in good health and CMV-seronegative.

The CDR3 sequence is CASSPLAISYNEQFF. The DNA for the CDR3 is TGTGCCAGCAGCCCCTTAGCGATCTCCTACAATGAGCAGTTCTTC. The rearrangement joins TRBV5-6 to TRBJ2-1; TRBD2 might be the D (5 bases). The CDR3 spans 15 residues. The germline CDR1 and CDR2 sequences are SGHDT and YYEEEE. V lost 4 bases to trimming and J lost 0 bases, with 11 bases between them.